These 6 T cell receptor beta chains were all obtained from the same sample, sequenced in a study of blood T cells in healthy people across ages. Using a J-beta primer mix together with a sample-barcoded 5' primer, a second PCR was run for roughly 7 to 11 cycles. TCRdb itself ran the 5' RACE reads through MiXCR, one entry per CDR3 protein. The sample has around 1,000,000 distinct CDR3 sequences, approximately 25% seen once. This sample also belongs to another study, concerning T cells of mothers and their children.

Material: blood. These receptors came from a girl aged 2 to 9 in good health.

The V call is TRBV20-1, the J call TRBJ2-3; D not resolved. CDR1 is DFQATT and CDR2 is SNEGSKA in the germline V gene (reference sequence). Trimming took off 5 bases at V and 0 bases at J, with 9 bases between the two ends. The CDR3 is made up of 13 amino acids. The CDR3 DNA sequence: TGCAGTGCTTTGCGGTGGAGCACAGATACGCAGTATTTT. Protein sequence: CSALRWSTDTQYF.

This CDR3 is CASSLRPLSGTAQETQYF. CDR3 bases: TGTGCCAGCAGCTTACGGCCCCTTTCTGGGACAGCCCAAGAGACCCAGTACTTC. The chain carries TRBV7-8 and TRBJ2-5; 7 bases are a match to TRBD1. V trimming: 2 bases; J trimming: 1 base; junction bases outside the gene matches: 13. The CDR3 runs to 18 residues. Germline loops: CDR1 SGHVS, CDR2 FQNEAQ. Variable domain in full (rest from reference TRBV7-8 and TRBJ2-5): GAGVSQSPRYKVAKRGQDVALRCDPISGHVSLFWYQQALGQGPEFLTYFQNEAQLDKSGLPSDRFFAERPEGSVSTLKIQRTQQEDSAVYLCASSLRPLSGTAQETQYFGPGTRLLVL.

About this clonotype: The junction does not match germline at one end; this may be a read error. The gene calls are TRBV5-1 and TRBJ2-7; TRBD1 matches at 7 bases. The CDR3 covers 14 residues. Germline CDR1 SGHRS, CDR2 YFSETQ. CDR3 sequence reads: CASRLDRSSYEQYF. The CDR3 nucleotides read TGCGCCAGCAGATTGGACAGGAGCTCCTACGAGCAGTACTTC.

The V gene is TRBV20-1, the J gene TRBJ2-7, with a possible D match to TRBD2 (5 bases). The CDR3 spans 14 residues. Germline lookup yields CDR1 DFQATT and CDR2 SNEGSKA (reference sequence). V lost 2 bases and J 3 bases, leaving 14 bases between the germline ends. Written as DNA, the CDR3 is TGCAGTGCTAGACTAACCGGGATCCACTACGAGCAGTACTTC. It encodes CSARLTGIHYEQYF.

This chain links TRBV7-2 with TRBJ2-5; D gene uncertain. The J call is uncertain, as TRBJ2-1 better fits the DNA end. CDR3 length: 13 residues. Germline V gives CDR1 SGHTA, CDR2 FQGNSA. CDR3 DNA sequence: TGTGCCAGCAGCTCACTCTCTTGGCGAACGCAGTTCTTC. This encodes CASSSLSWRTQFF.

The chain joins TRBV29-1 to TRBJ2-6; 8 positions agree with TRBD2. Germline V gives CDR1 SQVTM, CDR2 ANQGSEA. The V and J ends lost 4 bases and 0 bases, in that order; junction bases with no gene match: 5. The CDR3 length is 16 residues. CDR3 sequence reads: CSVASGGPSGANVLTF. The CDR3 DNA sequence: TGCAGCGTTGCTTCGGGAGGGCCCTCTGGGGCCAACGTCCTGACTTTC.